This T cell receptor (beta chain) stems from a study of blood T cell repertoires in COVID-19. Study-level information: Acute and convalescent COVID-19 samples came from the United States, Italy and Spain. The analysed material was cDNA or gDNA that came from T cells, B-cell-depleted T cells, or PBMCs.

In the original analysis: It was from reference gene primer amplification that nucleated cell counts were estimated. Assay: immunoSEQ multiplex PCR; the TCRdb copy retains only in-frame clones and omits some. The DNA gave D and trimming, while V, J and clone size come from that table. The profile shows under 50,000 clones, about four fifths of them singletons. Per the germline V gene, CDR1 is SQVTM and CDR2 is ANQGSEA. Trimming cost V 0 bases and J 3 bases; bases outside gene matches: 3. This CDR3 is built from 14 residues. The source is a man in his 70s with acute or convalescent COVID-19. Material for sequencing was peripheral blood. J is TRBJ2-7 and V is TRBV29-1, with TRBD2 matching over 9 bases. CDR3 nucleotide sequence: TGCAGCGTTGAAGAGGTGACTAGCGGCTACGAGCAGTACTTC. This translates into CSVEEVTSGYEQYF.